This TCR beta chain was captured by sequencing in a study of cytomegalovirus exposure and HLA in healthy donors. This PCR relied on a set of 60 Vbeta primers and 13 Jbeta primers. Generated by immunoSEQ multiplex PCR, the TCRdb table keeps only in-frame clones and is missing some. The sample comprises approximately 220,000 clones, 60% to 80% of which are singletons, and around 1.8% rests with the top ten. V lost 6 bases, J lost 7 bases, and 7 bases stayed unmatched. This CDR3 has 15 amino acids. CDR1 and CDR2 (germline): LGHNT, FRNRAP. V usage is TRBV12-5 and J usage is TRBJ2-2, with 11 positions matching TRBD2. The source material was PBMCs. This clonotype was obtained from a man between 18 and 35 years old in good health and CMV-seronegative. Written as DNA, the CDR3 is TGTGCTAGTGGCTCCGGACTAGCGGGCTACGGGGAGCTGTTTTTT. Protein sequence: CASGSGLAGYGELFF.